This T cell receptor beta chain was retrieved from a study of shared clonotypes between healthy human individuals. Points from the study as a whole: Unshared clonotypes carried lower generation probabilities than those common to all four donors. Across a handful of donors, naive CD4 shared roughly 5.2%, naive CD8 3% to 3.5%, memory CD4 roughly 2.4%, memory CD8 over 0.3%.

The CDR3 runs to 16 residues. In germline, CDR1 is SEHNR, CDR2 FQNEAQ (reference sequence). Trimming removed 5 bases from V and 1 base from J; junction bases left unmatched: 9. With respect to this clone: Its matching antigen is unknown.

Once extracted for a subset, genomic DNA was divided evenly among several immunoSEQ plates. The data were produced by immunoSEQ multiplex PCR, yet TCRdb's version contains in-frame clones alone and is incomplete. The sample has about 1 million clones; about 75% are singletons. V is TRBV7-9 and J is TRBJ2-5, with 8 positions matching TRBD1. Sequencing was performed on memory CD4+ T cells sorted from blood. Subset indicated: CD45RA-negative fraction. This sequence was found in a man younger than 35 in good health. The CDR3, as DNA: TGTGCCAGCAGCAGATTTACAGGGGGGAGCCAAGAGACCCAGTACTTC. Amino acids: CASSRFTGGSQETQYF.